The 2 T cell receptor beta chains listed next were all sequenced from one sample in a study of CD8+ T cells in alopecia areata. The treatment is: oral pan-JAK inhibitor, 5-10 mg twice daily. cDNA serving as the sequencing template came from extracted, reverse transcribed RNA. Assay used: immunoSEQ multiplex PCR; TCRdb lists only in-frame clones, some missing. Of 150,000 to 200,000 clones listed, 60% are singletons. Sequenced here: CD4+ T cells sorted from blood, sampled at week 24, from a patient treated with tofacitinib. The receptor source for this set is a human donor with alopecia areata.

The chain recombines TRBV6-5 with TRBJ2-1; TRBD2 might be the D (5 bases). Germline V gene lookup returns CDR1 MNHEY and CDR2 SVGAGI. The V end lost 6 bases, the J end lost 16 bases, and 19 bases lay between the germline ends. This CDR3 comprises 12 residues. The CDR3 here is CASSPRSGFGFF. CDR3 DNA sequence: TGTGCCAGCAGCCCCAGGTCGGGATTCGGATTCTTC.

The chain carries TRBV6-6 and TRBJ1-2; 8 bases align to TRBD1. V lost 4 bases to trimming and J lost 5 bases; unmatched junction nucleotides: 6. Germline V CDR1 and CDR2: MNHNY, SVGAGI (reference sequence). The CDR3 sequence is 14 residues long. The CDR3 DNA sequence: TGTGCCAGCAGTTCCCTGGACAGGGATTATGGCTACACCTTC. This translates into CASSSLDRDYGYTF.